Detailed here is one T cell receptor (beta chain). A junction boundary mismatches the germline segment, possibly from a read error. The data are from a study of blood T cell repertoires in COVID-19. TCRdb's table, derived via immunoSEQ multiplex PCR, lists solely in-frame clones and lacks some. The sample shows about 65,000 clones, approximately 80% of them seen only once. The sequence was obtained from a human donor in a cohort sampled during active COVID-19. Sequencing was done on a sample of peripheral blood.

The CDR3 sequence: CGIGVNQPQHF. CDR3 nucleotide sequence: TGCGGAATAGGAGTCAATCAGCCCCAGCATTTT. The V and J genes are TRBV6-5 and TRBJ1-5; D is unresolved. There are 11 residues in the CDR3. Germline V gene sequence: CDR1 MNHEY, CDR2 SVGAGI.